This entry describes one T cell receptor beta chain. Its specificity is not known. This record comes from a study of T cell responses to AZD1222 COVID-19 vaccine. Study summary: Pooling was applied to second doses at about 4 or about 12 weeks.

Study-wide results and limits: Clonal diversity was possibly underestimated; the donors were predominantly white British and more often female.

Here immunoSEQ multiplex PCR was the method, and the copy in TCRdb shows in-frame clones only, minus some. Of around 100,000 clones detected, approximately 88% appear once; the ten largest clones hold approximately 22%. Germline V CDR1 and CDR2: MNHEY, SVGEGT. The V and J ends lost 2 bases and 2 bases, in that order; junction bases with no gene match: 4. CDR3 length equals 15 residues. This clonotype was obtained from an adult in good health. J is TRBJ2-7 and V is TRBV6-2 or TRBV6-3, with TRBD2 matching over 9 bases. This sample comprised peripheral blood, obtained on day 0 of AZD1222 vaccination. The CDR3 region is CASSYGAGGTYEQYF. CDR3 sequence (DNA): TGTGCCAGCAGTTACGGAGCGGGAGGCACCTACGAGCAGTACTTC.